The 13 T cell receptor beta chains in this list originate from one sample, sequenced in a study of blood T cell repertoires in COVID-19 (dated by TCRdb to the early 2020s). Library preparation employed the immunoSEQ multiplex PCR assay. Sourced from immuneACCESS, this table was stored by TCRdb with only in-frame sequences that have V and J called. A share of the clones is absent; for the studies checked, an unresolved V gene accounts for under half, and the remainder has no known explanation. This sample has about 300,000 clones in its table, and around 84% of those were observed once. The ten top clones hold more than 1.4% of the sample. The sample was peripheral blood. The receptor set was obtained from a human donor with COVID-19, enrolled during active disease. The donor label of this sample is uncertain.

The genes are TRBV10-1 and TRBJ2-6; TRBD1 is a possible D gene (6 bases). CDR3 length: 17 residues. Germline V CDR1 and CDR2: WNHNN, SYGVQD (reference sequence). The V gene lost 2 bases and the J gene lost 0 bases, with 11 bases spanning the gap. The CDR3 spells CASSEGDIDSGANVLTF. CDR3 sequence (DNA): TGCGCCAGCAGTGAGGGGGACATCGACTCTGGGGCCAACGTCCTGACTTTC.

The chain employs TRBV30 and TRBJ2-1; TRBD2 aligns across 16 bases. In germline, CDR1 is GTSNPN, CDR2 SVGIG (reference sequence). V trimming: 4 bases; J trimming: 0 bases; junction bases outside the gene matches: 21. This CDR3 is built from 23 residues. The CDR3 loop is CAWKRQGAPGTSGRVRSYNEQFF. CDR3 DNA: TGTGCCTGGAAACGTCAGGGGGCCCCCGGGACTAGCGGGAGGGTTCGCTCCTACAATGAGCAGTTCTTC.

This clone has only a few counts. The rearrangement uses TRBV18 and TRBJ2-2, with 8 bases identical to TRBD1. Losses at the gene ends were 5 bases for V and 4 bases for J; bases not matched to a gene: 3. The V gene's germline CDR1 is KGHSH and CDR2 LQKENI. CDR3 length equals 14 residues. The CDR3 coding sequence is TGTGCCAGCTCAGGCGGACAGGGCACCGGGGAGCTGTTTTTT. Its protein product is CASSGGQGTGELFF. The full variable domain, with the rest looked up from reference TRBV18 and TRBJ2-2, is NAGVMQNPRHLVRRRGQEARLRCSPMKGHSHVYWYRQLPEEGLKFMVYLQKENIIDESGMPKERFSAEFPKEGPSILRIQQVVRGDSAAYFCASSGGQGTGELFFGEGSRLTVL.

This clone was counted a few times. The rearrangement links TRBV2 to TRBJ2-7; D remains ambiguous. The germline V and J ends were trimmed by 6 bases and 0 bases, with 15 bases remaining between them. The CDR3 is 15 amino acids. Germline-derived CDR1 and CDR2 are SNHLY and FYNNEI. The CDR3 DNA sequence: TGTGCCAGCAGGGCCTTTCTCTCTAGCTCCTACGAGCAGTACTTC. Amino acids: CASRAFLSSSYEQYF.

The chain employs TRBV6-5 and TRBJ1-2; 9 bases are shared with TRBD1. CDR1 is MNHEY and CDR2 is SVGAGI in the germline V gene. J was trimmed by 5 bases and V by 7 bases; bases with no gene match: 8. The CDR3 length is 14 residues. The CDR3 here is CASNPQGARYGYTF. The CDR3 DNA reads as TGTGCCAGCAATCCACAGGGGGCGCGGTATGGCTACACCTTC.

This clone has a handful of counts. The chain is built from TRBV15 and TRBJ2-5; D is undetermined. Germline values: CDR1 LNHNV, CDR2 YYDKDF (reference sequence). This CDR3 has 14 residues. The V end was cut by 0 bases, the J end by 2 bases, with 7 bases between. The CDR3 loop is CATSRDAGQETQYF. CDR3 DNA: TGTGCCACCAGCAGAGATGCCGGTCAAGAGACCCAGTACTTC.

This clone was picked up one time. The rearrangement joins TRBV15 to TRBJ2-3; 9 bases map to TRBD2. The CDR3 extends over 16 amino acids. The ends lost 3 bases at V and 4 bases at J; junction bases unmatched: 8. Germline V CDR1 and CDR2: LNHNV, YYDKDF (reference sequence). The CDR3 reads CATSSGGLALSDTQYF. CDR3 bases: TGTGCCACCAGCAGCGGTGGACTAGCGCTATCAGATACGCAGTATTTT.

The chain recombines TRBV4-1 with TRBJ2-7, with 15 nucleotides matching TRBD2. Germline V lookup: CDR1 MGHRA, CDR2 YSYEKL. The CDR3 is 19 amino acids. With V trimmed by 0 bases and J by 2 bases, 8 bases remained unmatched. The CDR3 protein is CASSQDPGLAGGLTYEQYF. For the CDR3, the DNA is TGCGCCAGCAGCCAAGATCCGGGACTAGCGGGAGGATTAACCTACGAGCAGTACTTC.

This clone was recorded once. The rearrangement joins TRBV19 to TRBJ1-4; D call uncertain. V shed 5 bases and J shed 8 bases, with 12 bases lying between them. Germline-derived CDR1 and CDR2 are LNHDA and SQIVND (reference sequence). The CDR3 has 13 residues. CDR3 sequence (DNA): TGTGCCAGTAGTTTGGAGAGGGCCGAAAAACTGTTTTTT. Translation: CASSLERAEKLFF.

This chain uses TRBV5-1 with TRBJ1-1; 9 bases line up with TRBD1. J lost 0 bases, V lost 4 bases, and 10 bases had no gene match. CDR3 length: 17 amino acids. The germline gives CDR1 SGHRS, CDR2 YFSETQ. The CDR3 here is CASSPLGQGPMNTEAFF. The CDR3 bases are TGCGCCAGCAGCCCCTTGGGACAGGGCCCTATGAACACTGAAGCTTTCTTT.

This clone turned up a few times. One junction end does not reproduce the germline sequence, and a read error may be involved. This chain connects TRBV6-6 to TRBJ1-6; 7 nucleotides match TRBD1. The CDR3 contains 12 residues. CDR1 is MNHNY, CDR2 SVGAGI, per germline (reference sequence). CDR3 amino acids: CASSPRWDRGYF. As DNA, the CDR3 is TGTGCCAGCAGTCCCCGATGGGACAGAGGGTACTTT.

This clone showed up just a few times. In DNA form, the CDR3 reads TGTGCCAGCAGCGGGGGACTAGCGGGGAACACAGATACGCAGTATTTT. It encodes CASSGGLAGNTDTQYF. The chain joins TRBV9 to TRBJ2-3; 13 bases are shared with TRBD2. There are 16 residues in the CDR3. CDR1 is SGDLS and CDR2 is YYNGEE in the germline V gene. J lost 2 bases, V lost 3 bases, and 3 bases had no gene match.

The gene calls are TRBV4-2 and TRBJ1-1; a possible D gene is TRBD1 (6 bases). The CDR3 sequence is 15 residues long. Trimming pared 1 base from V and 5 bases from J, leaving 14 bases between. The germline gives CDR1 LGHNA, CDR2 YNFKEQ. The CDR3 DNA sequence: TGTGCCAGCAGCCAAGTTAGACAGGTGGGAACTGAAGCTTTCTTT. Residues: CASSQVRQVGTEAFF.